A selection of T cell receptor beta chains follows, all from one sample in a study of blood T cell repertoires in COVID-19. The method was immunoSEQ multiplex PCR; TCRdb's version includes in-frame clones alone and lacks a portion of them. The sample records 200,000 to 250,000 clones, roughly 84% being singletons. The sample taken for sequencing was peripheral blood. Every receptor here comes from a woman aged 40-49 years with active or convalescent COVID-19. Each CDR3 is given with its conserved first and last residue. The D gene is left open where the match is weak. Expanded clones get a size class; other rows say once, few or many, or leave the size out.

D gene: -; V gene: TRBV7-3; clone size: -; J gene: TRBJ2-2; CDR3 protein: CASRILSPGGELFF; CDR3 DNA: TGTGCCAGCAGGATCCTCTCACCAGGCGGGGAGCTGTTTTTT
D gene: -; V gene: TRBV9; clone size: -; J gene: TRBJ2-2; CDR3 protein: CASTLSGDTGELFF; CDR3 DNA: TGTGCCAGCACCTTGTCCGGGGACACCGGGGAGCTGTTTTTT
D gene: -; V gene: TRBV5-4; clone size: -; J gene: TRBJ1-6; CDR3 protein: CASSLKGGGSYNSPLHF; CDR3 DNA: TGTGCCAGCAGCTTGAAAGGGGGGGGATCCTATAATTCACCCCTCCACTTT
D gene: -; V gene: TRBV7-9; clone size: -; J gene: TRBJ1-1; CDR3 protein: CASSSGQRGTEAFF; CDR3 DNA: TGTGCCAGCAGCTCCGGTCAAAGGGGCACTGAAGCTTTCTTT
D gene: TRBD2; V gene: TRBV20-1; clone size: -; J gene: TRBJ2-1; CDR3 protein: CSADIGEGQFF; CDR3 DNA: TGCAGTGCTGACATTGGGGAGGGGCAGTTCTTC
D gene: -; V gene: TRBV7-9; clone size: -; J gene: TRBJ2-5; CDR3 protein: CASSLPQLQETQYF; CDR3 DNA: TGTGCCAGCAGCTTACCGCAGTTACAAGAGACCCAGTACTTC
D gene: -; V gene: TRBV5-1; clone size: -; J gene: TRBJ2-5; CDR3 protein: CASNGGMKETQYF; CDR3 DNA: TGCGCCAGCAATGGCGGGATGAAAGAGACCCAGTACTTC
D gene: TRBD1; V gene: TRBV25-1; clone size: -; J gene: TRBJ2-2; CDR3 protein: CASSEQGAAGELFF; CDR3 DNA: TGTGCCAGCAGTGAGCAGGGGGCCGCCGGGGAGCTGTTTTTT
D gene: -; V gene: TRBV12-3/TRBV12-4; clone size: -; J gene: TRBJ1-1; CDR3 protein: CASSLGAYTEAFF; CDR3 DNA: TGTGCCAGCAGTTTAGGGGCATACACTGAAGCTTTCTTT
D gene: TRBD1; V gene: TRBV7-2; clone size: -; J gene: TRBJ2-3; CDR3 protein: CASSLETGGTQYF; CDR3 DNA: TGTGCCAGCAGCTTAGAGACAGGGGGTACGCAGTATTTT
D gene: -; V gene: TRBV4-1; clone size: -; J gene: TRBJ1-2; CDR3 protein: CASSQEFVLRGYGYTF; CDR3 DNA: TGCGCCAGCAGCCAAGAATTCGTACTACGGGGCTATGGCTACACCTTC
D gene: -; V gene: TRBV19; clone size: -; J gene: TRBJ1-6; CDR3 protein: CASSIEAGSYNSPLHF; CDR3 DNA: TGTGCCAGTAGTATAGAGGCGGGCTCCTATAATTCACCCCTCCACTTT
D gene: -; V gene: TRBV18; clone size: few; J gene: TRBJ2-7; CDR3 protein: CASSPTPTYEQYF; CDR3 DNA: TGTGCCAGCTCCCCGACTCCAACCTACGAGCAGTACTTC
D gene: -; V gene: TRBV5-4; clone size: -; J gene: TRBJ1-1; CDR3 protein: CASTNGQPTMNTEAFF; CDR3 DNA: TGTGCCAGCACCAACGGACAGCCAACAATGAACACTGAAGCTTTCTTT
D gene: -; V gene: TRBV11-2; clone size: -; J gene: TRBJ2-5; CDR3 protein: CASSQGIPETQYF; CDR3 DNA: TGTGCCAGCAGCCAGGGTATTCCGGAGACCCAGTACTTC
D gene: -; V gene: TRBV3-1/TRBV3-2; clone size: -; J gene: TRBJ2-3; CDR3 protein: CASSRETSGRPTDTQYF; CDR3 DNA: TGTGCCAGCAGCCGAGAAACCTCGGGTCGACCCACAGATACGCAGTATTTT
D gene: -; V gene: TRBV7-3; clone size: -; J gene: TRBJ1-1; CDR3 protein: CASSLHRQENTEAFF; CDR3 DNA: TGTGCCAGCAGCTTACACAGACAGGAGAACACTGAAGCTTTCTTT
D gene: -; V gene: TRBV24-1; clone size: -; J gene: TRBJ1-1; CDR3 protein: CATSDPGRREAFF; CDR3 DNA: TGTGCCACCAGTGATCCAGGGCGACGGGAAGCTTTCTTT
D gene: -; V gene: TRBV6-2/TRBV6-3; clone size: -; J gene: TRBJ2-3; CDR3 protein: CASSSADWSTDTQYF; CDR3 DNA: TGTGCCAGCAGTTCGGCGGACTGGAGCACAGATACGCAGTATTTT
D gene: -; V gene: TRBV19; clone size: -; J gene: TRBJ1-2; CDR3 protein: CASSQPQGTYGYTF; CDR3 DNA: TGTGCCAGTAGTCAACCCCAGGGTACCTATGGCTACACCTTC
D gene: -; V gene: TRBV7-8; clone size: -; J gene: TRBJ2-5; CDR3 protein: CASSLGFTVRETQYF; CDR3 DNA: TGTGCCAGCAGCTTAGGGTTCACGGTCCGTGAGACCCAGTACTTC
D gene: -; V gene: TRBV12-3/TRBV12-4; clone size: -; J gene: TRBJ2-5; CDR3 protein: CASSLGLRETQYF; CDR3 DNA: TGTGCCAGCAGTTTGGGGCTCAGGGAGACCCAGTACTTC
D gene: -; V gene: TRBV24-1; clone size: -; J gene: TRBJ1-1; CDR3 protein: CATRAGGATQPEAFF; CDR3 DNA: TGTGCCACCAGGGCGGGGGGAGCCACCCAACCTGAAGCTTTCTTT
D gene: TRBD1; V gene: TRBV13; clone size: -; J gene: TRBJ1-6; CDR3 protein: CASSLGQGGNSPLHF; CDR3 DNA: TGTGCCAGCAGTTTGGGACAGGGGGGAAATTCACCCCTCCACTTT
D gene: TRBD1; V gene: TRBV28; clone size: once; J gene: TRBJ1-3; CDR3 protein: CASSVDRGRSNTIYF; CDR3 DNA: TGTGCCAGCAGCGTCGACAGGGGGCGATCAAACACCATATATTTT
D gene: TRBD1; V gene: TRBV6-6; clone size: -; J gene: TRBJ1-1; CDR3 protein: CASSYTGVDTEAFF; CDR3 DNA: TGTGCCAGCAGTTACACAGGGGTAGATACTGAAGCTTTCTTT
D gene: -; V gene: TRBV7-2; clone size: -; J gene: TRBJ1-1; CDR3 protein: CASSNRVDTEAFF; CDR3 DNA: TGTGCCAGCAGCAACAGGGTAGACACTGAAGCTTTCTTT
D gene: -; V gene: TRBV5-6; clone size: -; J gene: TRBJ2-3; CDR3 protein: CASSLGQSTDTQYF; CDR3 DNA: TGTGCCAGCAGCTTGGGACAGTCAACAGATACGCAGTATTTT
D gene: TRBD2; V gene: TRBV20-1; clone size: -; J gene: TRBJ2-3; CDR3 protein: CSASLAGGTDTQYF; CDR3 DNA: TGCAGTGCTAGTCTAGCGGGGGGCACAGATACGCAGTATTTT
D gene: -; V gene: TRBV9; clone size: -; J gene: TRBJ1-5; CDR3 protein: CASNPGGTGNQPQHF; CDR3 DNA: TGTGCCAGCAACCCTGGGGGGACCGGCAATCAGCCCCAGCATTTT
D gene: -; V gene: TRBV4-2; clone size: few; J gene: TRBJ1-3; CDR3 protein: CASSQVPGTIYF; CDR3 DNA: TGTGCCAGCAGCCAAGTCCCGGGCACCATATATTTT
D gene: -; V gene: TRBV6-6; clone size: -; J gene: TRBJ2-5; CDR3 protein: CASSYSGGFGETQYF; CDR3 DNA: TGTGCCAGCAGTTACTCGGGGGGTTTCGGGGAGACCCAGTACTTC
D gene: -; V gene: TRBV6-5; clone size: -; J gene: TRBJ1-1; CDR3 protein: CASSLRLERNTEAFF; CDR3 DNA: TGTGCCAGCAGTTTACGTCTTGAGCGGAACACTGAAGCTTTCTTT
D gene: TRBD1; V gene: TRBV6-4; clone size: -; J gene: TRBJ2-3; CDR3 protein: CASSSDRSTDTQYF; CDR3 DNA: TGTGCCAGCAGTTCGGACAGGAGCACAGATACGCAGTATTTT
D gene: -; V gene: TRBV6-6; clone size: -; J gene: TRBJ1-5; CDR3 protein: CASSSAGQPQHF; CDR3 DNA: TGTGCCAGCAGTTCTGCGGGTCAGCCCCAGCATTTT
D gene: -; V gene: TRBV6-5; clone size: once; J gene: TRBJ1-5; CDR3 protein: CASSKIGVQPQHF; CDR3 DNA: TGTGCCAGCAGTAAAATAGGGGTCCAGCCCCAGCATTTT
D gene: -; V gene: TRBV6-5; clone size: -; J gene: TRBJ1-2; CDR3 protein: CASRSRRDYGYTF; CDR3 DNA: TGTGCCAGCAGGAGCAGGCGGGACTATGGCTACACCTTC
D gene: -; V gene: TRBV5-1; clone size: -; J gene: TRBJ2-3; CDR3 protein: CASRVTVITDTQYF; CDR3 DNA: TGCGCCAGCAGAGTAACGGTAATCACAGATACGCAGTATTTT
D gene: -; V gene: TRBV30; clone size: -; J gene: TRBJ1-3; CDR3 protein: CAWSPPGSGNTIYF; CDR3 DNA: TGTGCCTGGAGTCCCCCGGGGTCCGGAAACACCATATATTTT
D gene: -; V gene: TRBV9; clone size: -; J gene: TRBJ2-7; CDR3 protein: CASSGQWGVSYEQYF; CDR3 DNA: TGTGCCAGCAGCGGCCAATGGGGGGTCTCCTACGAGCAGTACTTC
D gene: -; V gene: TRBV19; clone size: -; J gene: TRBJ1-1; CDR3 protein: CASSGSGGTEAFF; CDR3 DNA: TGTGCCAGTAGTGGGTCCGGAGGGACTGAAGCTTTCTTT
D gene: -; V gene: TRBV19; clone size: -; J gene: TRBJ1-1; CDR3 protein: CASSISTENEAFF; CDR3 DNA: TGTGCCAGTAGTATTTCAACGGAGAATGAAGCTTTCTTT
D gene: -; V gene: TRBV21-1; clone size: -; J gene: TRBJ1-2; CDR3 protein: CASSVQGCLYGYTF; CDR3 DNA: TGTGCCAGCAGCGTACAGGGGTGTCTCTATGGCTACACCTTC
D gene: TRBD1; V gene: TRBV3-1/TRBV3-2; clone size: few; J gene: TRBJ1-4; CDR3 protein: CASSPTGGNEKLFF; CDR3 DNA: TGTGCCAGCAGCCCTACAGGGGGGAATGAAAAACTGTTTTTT
D gene: TRBD2; V gene: TRBV2; clone size: -; J gene: TRBJ2-1; CDR3 protein: CASTLAGGYNEQFF; CDR3 DNA: TGTGCCAGCACCCTAGCGGGGGGGTACAATGAGCAGTTCTTC
D gene: TRBD1; V gene: TRBV3-1/TRBV3-2; clone size: -; J gene: TRBJ1-2; CDR3 protein: CASSQGTGGHGYTF; CDR3 DNA: TGTGCCAGCAGCCAGGGGACAGGGGGACATGGCTACACCTTC
D gene: TRBD1; V gene: TRBV10-1; clone size: -; J gene: TRBJ2-7; CDR3 protein: CASSESKDRDYEQYF; CDR3 DNA: TGCGCCAGCAGTGAGTCGAAGGACAGGGACTACGAGCAGTACTTC
D gene: -; V gene: TRBV7-9; clone size: -; J gene: TRBJ2-7; CDR3 protein: CASSLAGTYSYEQYF; CDR3 DNA: TGTGCCAGCAGCTTAGCCGGGACATACTCCTACGAGCAGTACTTC
D gene: TRBD2; V gene: TRBV3-1/TRBV3-2; clone size: once; J gene: TRBJ2-5; CDR3 protein: CASSQDLLAGLQETQYF; CDR3 DNA: TGTGCCAGCAGCCAAGATCTGCTAGCGGGGTTGCAAGAGACCCAGTACTTC
D gene: -; V gene: TRBV19; clone size: -; J gene: TRBJ1-3; CDR3 protein: CASSMYSAANTIYF; CDR3 DNA: TGTGCCAGTAGTATGTACAGTGCTGCAAACACCATATATTTT
D gene: TRBD1; V gene: TRBV5-1; clone size: -; J gene: TRBJ2-3; CDR3 protein: CASSPPSTPGQGADTQYF; CDR3 DNA: TGCGCCAGCAGCCCTCCCTCAACCCCGGGACAGGGGGCAGATACGCAGTATTTT
D gene: TRBD1; V gene: TRBV30; clone size: -; J gene: TRBJ1-4; CDR3 protein: CAGQGMHRSDEKLFF; CDR3 DNA: TGTGCCGGACAGGGTATGCACCGGTCGGATGAAAAACTGTTTTTT
D gene: TRBD1; V gene: TRBV28; clone size: few; J gene: TRBJ1-2; CDR3 protein: CASSYPRDSPNYGYTF; CDR3 DNA: TGTGCCAGCAGTTACCCCCGGGACAGCCCTAACTATGGCTACACCTTC
D gene: -; V gene: TRBV10-3; clone size: -; J gene: TRBJ1-1; CDR3 protein: CASTGEATEAFF; CDR3 DNA: TGTGCCTCAACCGGGGAAGCGACTGAAGCTTTCTTT
D gene: -; V gene: TRBV30; clone size: -; J gene: TRBJ1-2; CDR3 protein: CAWSAQGLNGYTF; CDR3 DNA: TGTGCCTGGAGTGCGCAGGGATTGAATGGCTACACCTTC
D gene: -; V gene: TRBV27; clone size: once; J gene: TRBJ1-2; CDR3 protein: CASSVFGGSRDGYTF; CDR3 DNA: TGTGCCAGCAGCGTCTTCGGGGGTAGTAGGGATGGCTACACCTTC
D gene: TRBD1; V gene: TRBV6-2/TRBV6-3; clone size: -; J gene: TRBJ2-2; CDR3 protein: CASSYRGQGAIPGELFF; CDR3 DNA: TGTGCCAGCAGTTACAGGGGACAGGGGGCTATACCCGGGGAGCTGTTTTTT
D gene: -; V gene: TRBV6-4; clone size: -; J gene: TRBJ1-2; CDR3 protein: CASSDSPGIMGDYGYTF; CDR3 DNA: TGTGCCAGCAGTGACTCCCCCGGGATCATGGGAGACTATGGCTACACCTTC
D gene: TRBD2; V gene: TRBV5-1; clone size: -; J gene: TRBJ2-1; CDR3 protein: CASSFSLAGTAYNEQFF; CDR3 DNA: TGCGCCAGCAGCTTTTCGCTAGCGGGGACGGCCTACAATGAGCAGTTCTTC
D gene: -; V gene: TRBV11-1; clone size: once; J gene: TRBJ2-7; CDR3 protein: CASSPAGAYEQYF; CDR3 DNA: TGTGCCAGCAGCCCGGCCGGGGCCTACGAGCAGTACTTC